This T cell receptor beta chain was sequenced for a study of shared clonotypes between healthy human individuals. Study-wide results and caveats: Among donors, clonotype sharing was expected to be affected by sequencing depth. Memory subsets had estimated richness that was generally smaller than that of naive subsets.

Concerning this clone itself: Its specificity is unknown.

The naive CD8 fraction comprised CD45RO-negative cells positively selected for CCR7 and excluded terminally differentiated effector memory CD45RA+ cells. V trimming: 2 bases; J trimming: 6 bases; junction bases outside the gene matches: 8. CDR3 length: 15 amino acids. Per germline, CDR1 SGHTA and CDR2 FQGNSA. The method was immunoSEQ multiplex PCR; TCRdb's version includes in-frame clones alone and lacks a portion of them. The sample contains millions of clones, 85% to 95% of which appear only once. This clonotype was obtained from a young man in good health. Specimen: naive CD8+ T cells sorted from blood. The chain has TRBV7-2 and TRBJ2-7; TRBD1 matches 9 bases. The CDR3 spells CASSLHRDRVFEQYF. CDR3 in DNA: TGTGCCAGCAGCTTACACCGGGACAGGGTTTTCGAGCAGTACTTC.